A selection of T cell receptor beta chains follows, all from one sample in a study of blood T cell repertoires in COVID-19. Assay: immunoSEQ multiplex PCR; the TCRdb copy retains only in-frame clones and omits some. Found here are a few hundred thousand clones, about 85% of them singletons; the top ten hold 2% to 3%. The sample taken for sequencing was peripheral blood. The receptor set was obtained from a man between 18 and 29 years old with active or convalescent COVID-19. Both conserved end residues are part of each CDR3. The D gene is left open where the match is weak.

d_gene,v_gene,j_gene,CDR3nt,CDR3aa
-,TRBV5-5,TRBJ1-1,TGTGCCAGCAGCCCAAAGGGAGGTATCGGTGAAGCTTTCTTT,CASSPKGGIGEAFF
TRBD2,TRBV14,TRBJ2-1,TGTGCCAGCAGCCCAGAGACTAGCGGGAGGGCCCGCGAGCAGTTCTTC,CASSPETSGRAREQFF
TRBD2,TRBV15,TRBJ2-1,TGTGCCACCAGCAGAGGGACTAGCGGGGGGGCATGGAATGAGCAGTTCTTC,CATSRGTSGGAWNEQFF
TRBD1,TRBV6-5,TRBJ1-4,TGTGCCAGCAGTTTCACCGGGACAGGTGGGGAAAAACTGTTTTTT,CASSFTGTGGEKLFF
TRBD1,TRBV2,TRBJ1-1,TGTGCCAGCAGCCCCAAGGACAGGCCTGAAGCTTTCTTT,CASSPKDRPEAFF
-,TRBV28,TRBJ1-1,TGTGCCAGCAGCCATTTCATGAACACTGAAGCTTTCTTT,CASSHFMNTEAFF
-,TRBV27,TRBJ2-7,TGTGCCAGCAGTTTAGGGACATCCTCCTACGAGCAGTACTTC,CASSLGTSSYEQYF
TRBD2,TRBV7-9,TRBJ2-3,TGTGCCAGCAGCGCACGACTAGCGGGGGGCCAGTGGACGCAGTATTTT,CASSARLAGGQWTQYF
-,TRBV10-3,TRBJ1-1,TGTGCCATCAGTGCCGGACCTGAATGGGGCTTGAACACTGAAGCTTTCTTT,CAISAGPEWGLNTEAFF
TRBD2,TRBV6-2/TRBV6-3,TRBJ2-5,TGTGCCAGCAGTTATAGCGGGTTGAGAGAGACCCAGTACTTC,CASSYSGLRETQYF
-,TRBV27,TRBJ2-3,TGTGCCAGCAGTTCGAGCGGAGCAGGCACAGATACGCAGTATTTT,CASSSSGAGTDTQYF
TRBD1,TRBV11-2,TRBJ2-7,TGTGCCAGCAGCTTTCGGTCACTAAGACAGGGCGACTACGAGCAGTACTTC,CASSFRSLRQGDYEQYF
-,TRBV6-1,TRBJ2-7,TGTGCCAGCAGTGAAGCGCGATCCTACGAGCAGTACTTC,CASSEARSYEQYF
-,TRBV4-1,TRBJ1-4,TGCGCCAGCAGCCCCCAGAAGGGAGCACAATATGAAAAACTGTTTTTT,CASSPQKGAQYEKLFF
TRBD2,TRBV5-1,TRBJ2-7,TGCGCCAGCAGCGACGGGACTAGCGGCTCCGTGCACTACGAGCAGTACTTC,CASSDGTSGSVHYEQYF
TRBD1,TRBV19,TRBJ1-2,TGTGCCAGTAGTATAGCACTGACAGGGGGCGGCGATGGCTACACCTTC,CASSIALTGGGDGYTF
-,TRBV27,TRBJ2-7,TGTGCCAGCAGTTTAAAGTGGGACATCTCCTACGAGCAGTACTTC,CASSLKWDISYEQYF
TRBD1,TRBV24-1,TRBJ2-1,TGTGCCACCAGTCTAAGGACAGGGAATTACAATGAGCAGTTCTTC,CATSLRTGNYNEQFF